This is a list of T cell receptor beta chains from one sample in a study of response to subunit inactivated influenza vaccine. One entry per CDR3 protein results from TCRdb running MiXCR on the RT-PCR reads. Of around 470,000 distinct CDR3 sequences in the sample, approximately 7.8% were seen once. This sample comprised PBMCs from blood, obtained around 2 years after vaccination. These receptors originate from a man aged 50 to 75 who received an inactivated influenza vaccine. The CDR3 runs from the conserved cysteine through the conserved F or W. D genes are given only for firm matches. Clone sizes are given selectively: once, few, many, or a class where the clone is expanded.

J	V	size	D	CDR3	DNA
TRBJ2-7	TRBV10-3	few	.	CAISDPGRRSNEQYF	TGTGCCATCAGTGATCCGGGACGGAGGTCCAACGAGCAGTACTTC
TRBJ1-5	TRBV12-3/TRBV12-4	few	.	CASSQRFNQPQHF	TGTGCCAGCAGTCAACGGTTCAATCAGCCCCAGCATTTT
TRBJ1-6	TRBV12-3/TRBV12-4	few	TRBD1	CASRPTGGRYNSPLHF	TGTGCCAGCAGGCCTACAGGGGGGAGGTATAATTCACCCCTCCACTTT
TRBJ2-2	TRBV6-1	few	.	CASRLGRTGELFF	TGTGCCAGCCGCCTGGGGCGAACCGGGGAGCTGTTTTTT
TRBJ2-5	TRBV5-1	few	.	CASSWAGRPQETQYF	TGCGCCAGCAGCTGGGCCGGGAGACCTCAAGAGACCCAGTACTTC
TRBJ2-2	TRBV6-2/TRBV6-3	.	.	CASIPGGRGYTGELFF	TGTGCCAGTATCCCAGGAGGCCGCGGGTACACCGGGGAGCTGTTTTTT
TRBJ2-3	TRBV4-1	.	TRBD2	CASSRRTSGVTDTQYF	TGCGCCAGCAGCCGCCGAACTAGCGGGGTAACAGATACGCAGTATTTT
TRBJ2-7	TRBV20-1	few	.	CSARDPQTGYEQYF	TGCAGTGCTAGAGATCCGCAGACCGGGTACGAGCAGTACTTC
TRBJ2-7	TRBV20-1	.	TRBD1	CSAAHQTGREQYF	TGCAGTGCTGCCCATCAGACAGGGCGCGAGCAGTACTTC
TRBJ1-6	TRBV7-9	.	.	CASSKDTANSPLHF	TGTGCCAGCAGCAAAGACACGGCTAATTCACCCCTCCACTTT
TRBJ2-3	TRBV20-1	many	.	CSATDPQGVYGTQYF	TGCAGTGCTACAGACCCACAGGGAGTGTATGGGACGCAGTATTTT
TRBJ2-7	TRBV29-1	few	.	CSAGDNAYEQYF	TGCAGCGCTGGGGACAACGCCTACGAGCAGTACTTC
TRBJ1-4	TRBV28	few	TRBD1	CASSSPGGNEKLFF	TGTGCCAGCAGTTCCCCAGGGGGTAATGAAAAACTGTTTTTT
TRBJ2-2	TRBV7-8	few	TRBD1	CASSPRQGHTGELFF	TGTGCCAGCAGCCCCAGACAGGGCCACACCGGGGAGCTGTTTTTT
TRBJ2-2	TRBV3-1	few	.	CASSLRRAGNTGELFF	TGTGCCAGCAGCCTAAGAAGGGCAGGTAACACCGGGGAGCTGTTTTTT
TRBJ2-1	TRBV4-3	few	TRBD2	CASSQDSPLAYSYNEQFF	TGCGCCAGCAGCCAAGATTCCCCACTAGCGTATTCCTACAATGAGCAGTTCTTC
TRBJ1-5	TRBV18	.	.	CASSPSVGNQPQHF	TGTGCCAGCTCACCTTCGGTAGGCAATCAGCCCCAGCATTTT
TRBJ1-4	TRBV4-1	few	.	CASSQEGQRVGKLFF	TGCGCCAGCAGCCAAGAAGGACAGAGGGTCGGGAAACTGTTTTTT
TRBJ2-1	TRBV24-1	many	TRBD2	CATSLGTSGGNEQFF	TGTGCCACTAGTCTCGGGACTAGCGGGGGCAATGAGCAGTTCTTC
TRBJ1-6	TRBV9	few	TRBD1	CASSETGVLRSPLHF	TGTGCCAGCAGCGAGACAGGGGTTCTTCGTTCGCCCCTCCACTTT
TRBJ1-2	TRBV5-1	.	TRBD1	CASSWGDRGQRGYTF	TGCGCCAGCAGCTGGGGGGACAGGGGGCAGCGTGGCTACACCTTC
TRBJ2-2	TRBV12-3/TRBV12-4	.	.	CASSFESSLTGELFF	TGTGCCAGCAGTTTTGAGAGTTCCCTCACCGGGGAGCTGTTTTTT
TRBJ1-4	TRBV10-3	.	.	CAISESGWGDEKLFF	TGTGCCATCAGTGAGTCCGGCTGGGGGGATGAAAAACTGTTTTTT
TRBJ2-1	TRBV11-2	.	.	CASSPEDIEQFF	TGTGCCAGCAGCCCTGAGGACATCGAGCAGTTCTTC
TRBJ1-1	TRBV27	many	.	CASSLYRANTEAFF	TGTGCCAGCAGTTTATACAGGGCGAACACTGAAGCTTTCTTT
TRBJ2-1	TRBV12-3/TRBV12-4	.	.	CASSLGGLPRHNEQFF	TGTGCCAGCAGTTTAGGAGGACTGCCGCGCCACAATGAGCAGTTCTTC
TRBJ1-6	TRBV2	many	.	CASSRTGSSYNSPLHF	TGTGCCAGCAGCCGGACGGGGAGCTCCTATAATTCACCCCTCCACTTT
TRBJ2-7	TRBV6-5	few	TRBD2	CASSSFSGLDEQYF	TGTGCCAGCAGTTCATTTAGCGGGCTAGACGAGCAGTACTTC
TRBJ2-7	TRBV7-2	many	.	CASSLVTGQYF	TGTGCCAGCAGCTTAGTAACAGGGCAGTACTTC
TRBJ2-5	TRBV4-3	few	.	CASSQGQGVETQYF	TGCGCCAGCAGCCAGGGGCAGGGTGTAGAGACCCAGTACTTC
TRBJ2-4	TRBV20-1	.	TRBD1	CSAKRDRGLDIQYF	TGCAGTGCCAAGAGGGACAGGGGGTTAGACATTCAGTACTTC
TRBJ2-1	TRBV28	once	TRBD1	CASSGQGGHNEQFF	TGTGCCAGCAGCGGACAGGGGGGCCACAATGAGCAGTTCTTC
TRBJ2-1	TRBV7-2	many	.	CASSLPTDNELFF	TGTGCCAGCAGCCTCCCTACAGACAATGAGCTGTTCTTC
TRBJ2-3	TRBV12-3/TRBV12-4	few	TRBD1	CASSSWDRSTPTQYF	TGTGCCAGCAGTTCCTGGGACAGGTCGACGCCTACGCAGTATTTT
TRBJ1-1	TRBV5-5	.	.	CASNFGGMNTEAFF	TGTGCCAGCAACTTTGGGGGCATGAACACTGAAGCTTTCTTT
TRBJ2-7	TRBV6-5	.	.	CASSYGVTRLLWEQYF	TGTGCCAGCAGTTACGGGGTGACAAGGCTTCTGTGGGAGCAGTACTTC
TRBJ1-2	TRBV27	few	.	CASTQNTNYGYTF	TGTGCCAGCACCCAGAATACTAACTATGGCTACACCTTC
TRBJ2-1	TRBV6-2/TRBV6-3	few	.	CASSYPFAGIDNEQFF	TGTGCCAGCAGTTACCCCTTCGCGGGTATTGACAATGAGCAGTTCTTC
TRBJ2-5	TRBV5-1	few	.	CATQGSDQETQYF	TGCGCCACCCAGGGCTCTGACCAAGAGACCCAGTACTTC
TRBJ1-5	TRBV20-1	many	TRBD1	CSAMTGGAIGQPQHF	TGCAGTGCAATGACAGGGGGCGCGATTGGTCAGCCCCAGCATTTT
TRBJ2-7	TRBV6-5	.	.	CASSYSPQGNRDEQYF	TGTGCCAGCAGTTACTCACCACAGGGTAATCGGGACGAGCAGTACTTC
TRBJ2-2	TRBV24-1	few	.	CATSLAISNTGELFF	TGTGCCACCAGTCTTGCGATCTCGAACACCGGGGAGCTGTTTTTT
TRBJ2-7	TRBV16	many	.	CASAVLGRDSYEQYF	TGTGCCAGCGCGGTCTTAGGGCGAGATTCCTACGAGCAGTACTTC
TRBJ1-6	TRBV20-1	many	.	CSARTVGGLMYNSPLHF	TGCAGTGCTAGAACGGTTGGCGGGTTGATGTATAATTCACCCCTCCACTTT
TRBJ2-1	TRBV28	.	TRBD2	CASSLLSLAGATYNEQFF	TGTGCCAGCAGTTTACTAAGTCTAGCGGGAGCAACCTACAATGAGCAGTTCTTC
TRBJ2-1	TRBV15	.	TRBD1	CATSPTLQGYNEQFF	TGTGCCACCAGCCCTACCTTACAGGGGTACAATGAGCAGTTCTTC
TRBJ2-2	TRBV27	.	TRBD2	CASRSVGGTSGRANTGELFF	TGTGCCAGCCGTTCCGTGGGAGGGACTAGCGGGAGGGCCAACACCGGGGAGCTGTTTTTT
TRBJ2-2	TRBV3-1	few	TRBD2	CASSQGGSNTGELFF	TGTGCCAGCAGCCAAGGCGGGAGTAACACCGGGGAGCTGTTTTTT
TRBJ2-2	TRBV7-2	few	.	CASSSKGGPGELFF	TGTGCCAGCAGCTCCAAGGGCGGGCCCGGGGAGCTGTTTTTT